The sequence of this TCR beta chain was determined in a study of blood T cell repertoires in COVID-19. Study details: Material from acute and convalescent COVID-19 was sourced from the United States, Italy and Spain. The analysed material was cDNA or gDNA that came from T cells, B-cell-depleted T cells, or PBMCs.

Germline lookup yields CDR1 WNHNN and CDR2 SYGVQD (reference sequence). The CDR3 is made up of 16 amino acids. The junction had 10 bases not matched to a gene; V was cut back by 6 bases and J by 2 bases. This table comes from immunoSEQ multiplex PCR, and its TCRdb copy is limited to in-frame clones, with some not included. The sample records tens of thousands of clones, over 85% being singletons. This clonotype was obtained from a human donor in a cohort sampled during active COVID-19. What was sequenced was peripheral blood. V gene TRBV10-1 combines with J gene TRBJ2-1; 7 positions agree with TRBD2. The CDR3 DNA reads TGCGCCAGCAGCGGGGGGAAAGTAGCCCCCTACAATGAGCAGTTCTTC. This translates into CASSGGKVAPYNEQFF.